These 20 T cell receptor beta chains were all obtained from the same sample, sequenced in a study of blood T cell repertoires in COVID-19. TCRdb keeps only in-frame clones here, not all; method: immunoSEQ multiplex PCR. The data hold more than 85,000 clones, with 75% to 90% observed a single time. Sequences were obtained from peripheral blood. The receptors shown here come from a woman aged 45-65 years with COVID-19, enrolled during active disease.

The J gene is TRBJ2-3, the V gene TRBV5-1; 9 nucleotides align to TRBD2. The CDR3 loop spans 15 amino acids. CDR1 and CDR2 (germline): SGHRS, YFSETQ. The J segment lost 5 bases and the V segment lost 7 bases, leaving 11 bases of the junction unmatched. As DNA, the CDR3 is TGCGCCAGCGTCCGTGCGAGCGGGGGGCTAGATACGCAGTATTTT. Its protein product is CASVRASGGLDTQYF. The variable domain in full, completed from reference TRBV5-1 and TRBJ2-3, reads KAGVTQTPRYLIKTRGQQVTLSCSPISGHRSVSWYQQTPGQGLQFLFEYFSETQRNKGNFPGRFSGRQFSNSRSEMNVSTLELGDSALYLCASVRASGGLDTQYFGPGTRLTVL.

The genes are TRBV21-1 and TRBJ2-7; the table names TRBD1, a call not compared with the DNA. TRBV21-1 is a pseudogene segment. CDR3 length equals 17 residues. CDR3 region: CASSLKMNRDTFYEQYF. Here the CDR3 DNA reads TGTGCCAGCAGCTTAAAAATGAACCGGGACACCTTCTACGAGCAGTACTTC.

CDR3 protein: CASTRQGLLAGGTYEQYF. In DNA, the CDR3 is TGCGCCAGCACACGACAGGGGCTTTTAGCGGGGGGCACCTACGAGCAGTACTTC. The V and J genes are TRBV4-1 and TRBJ2-7; TRBD2 matches 10 bases. Losses at the gene ends were 7 bases for V and 2 bases for J; bases not matched to a gene: 17. The CDR3 spans 18 residues. From germline, CDR1 is MGHRA and CDR2 YSYEKL.

This chain connects TRBV7-9 to TRBJ1-4; D gene uncertain. Between the trimmed V and J ends, which lost 5 bases and 4 bases, there was a span of 11 bases. CDR3 length equals 14 residues. Germline CDR1 SEHNR, CDR2 FQNEAQ (reference sequence). CDR3 bases: TGTGCCAGCAGCCGCGGCGGACTTAATGAAAAACTGTTTTTT. Its protein product is CASSRGGLNEKLFF.

The chain is built from TRBV7-2 and TRBJ2-3; D is uncertain. The CDR3 is 11 residues long. Trimming took off 6 bases at V and 2 bases at J, with 3 bases between the two ends. CDR1 and CDR2 from the germline V gene are SGHTA and FQGNSA. CDR3 in DNA: TGTGCCAGCAGTAACACAGATACGCAGTATTTT. It codes for CASSNTDTQYF.

V is TRBV11-2 and J is TRBJ2-5; D is perhaps TRBD1 (5 bases). Germline V gene data show CDR1 as SGHAT and CDR2 as FQNNGV. The V end lost 5 bases, the J end lost 3 bases, and 16 bases lay between the germline ends. The CDR3 covers 15 residues. The CDR3 sequence: CASSRAWGSKETQYF. Written as DNA, the CDR3 is TGTGCCAGCAGCCGCGCCTGGGGCAGCAAAGAGACCCAGTACTTC.

The gene calls are TRBV6-2 or TRBV6-3 and TRBJ1-5, with D tentatively TRBD1 (6 bases). Germline V lookup: CDR1 MNHEY, CDR2 SVGEGT. The length of the CDR3 is 14 residues. V gave up 4 bases and J gave up 5 bases, with 12 bases separating them. The CDR3 coding sequence is TGTGCCAGCAGTTGGACAGTTCAACATCAGCCCCAGCATTTT. Translated, it gives CASSWTVQHQPQHF.

The V gene is TRBV7-3, the J gene TRBJ1-1; D is possibly TRBD1 (5 bases). Germline lookup yields CDR1 SGHTA and CDR2 FQGTGA. The CDR3 totals 14 residues. V was trimmed by 4 bases and J by 1 base, leaving 10 bases between them. The CDR3 is CASSYDSSNTEAFF. CDR3 in DNA: TGTGCCAGCAGCTACGACAGTTCGAACACTGAAGCTTTCTTT.

This chain uses TRBV6-1 with TRBJ2-5; TRBD2 aligns across 9 bases. The V and J ends lost 3 bases and 5 bases, in that order; junction bases with no gene match: 4. Germline V CDR1 and CDR2: MNHNS, SASEGT. The CDR3 spans 14 residues. CDR3 amino acids: CASSDSGGYETQYF. In nucleotides, the CDR3 is TGTGCCAGCAGTGACAGCGGGGGGTATGAGACCCAGTACTTC.

The rearrangement links TRBV6-5 to TRBJ2-3; D is possibly TRBD1 (5 bases). Trimming shortened V by 7 bases and J by 0 bases, and 11 bases separated the two germline ends. The CDR3 is made up of 14 amino acids. Germline V gene sequence: CDR1 MNHEY, CDR2 SVGAGI. The CDR3 spells CASTTGPSTDTQYF. The CDR3 bases are TGTGCCAGCACCACAGGTCCTAGCACAGATACGCAGTATTTT.

The gene calls are TRBV18 and TRBJ1-2; 8 positions match TRBD1. CDR3 size: 13 residues. Germline V gene lookup returns CDR1 KGHSH and CDR2 LQKENI. V lost 3 bases and J lost 6; bases outside the gene matches: 3. The CDR3 nucleotides are TGTGCCAGCTCACCGGGACAGGTTAATGGCTACACCTTC. Protein: CASSPGQVNGYTF.

This rearrangement joins TRBV11-2 to TRBJ2-1; D uncertain. Trimming left V 1 base short and J 0 bases short, with 10 bases between. Germline lookup yields CDR1 SGHAT and CDR2 FQNNGV. The CDR3 loop spans 16 amino acids. Here the CDR3 reads CASSLVVVSSYNEQFF. Here the CDR3 DNA reads TGTGCCAGCAGCTTAGTGGTAGTGAGCTCCTACAATGAGCAGTTCTTC.

V and J are TRBV28 and TRBJ1-2; no clear D gene. Trimming shortened V by 2 bases and J by 8 bases, and 15 bases separated the two germline ends. The length of the CDR3 is 14 residues. Looked up from germline, CDR1 is MDHEN and CDR2 is SYDVKM. In nucleotides, the CDR3 is TGTGCCAGCAGTTTAAATCCCGGGGTTGAGGGCTACACCTTC. Amino acids: CASSLNPGVEGYTF.

The genes are TRBV19 and TRBJ1-6; no clear D. Germline CDR1 reads LNHDA; CDR2 reads SQIVND (reference sequence). This CDR3 spans 17 amino acids. Trimming took 3 bases from V and 4 from J, leaving 16 bases between them. The CDR3 sequence: CASSMATTLLYNSPLHF. As DNA, the CDR3 is TGTGCCAGTAGTATGGCAACGACACTGCTTTATAATTCACCCCTCCACTTT. Supplemented by reference TRBV19 and TRBJ1-6, the full variable domain reads DGGITQSPKYLFRKEGQNVTLSCEQNLNHDAMYWYRQDPGQGLRLIYYSQIVNDFQKGDIAEGYSVSREKKESFPLTVTSAQKNPTAFYLCASSMATTLLYNSPLHFGNGTRLTVT.

This rearrangement joins TRBV16 to TRBJ1-1; D is unresolved. V was trimmed by 4 bases and J by 2 bases, leaving 5 bases between them. Germline-derived CDR1 and CDR2 are KGHSY and FQNENV. The CDR3 has 12 residues. As DNA, the CDR3 is TGTGCCAGCAGCCTAGAAAACACTGAAGCTTTCTTT. This sequence encodes CASSLENTEAFF.

The rearrangement uses TRBV5-4 and TRBJ2-5; D is ambiguous. V gave up 2 bases and J gave up 1 base, with 12 bases separating them. CDR1 is SGHNT, CDR2 YYREEE, per germline (reference sequence). CDR3 size: 15 residues. The CDR3 nucleotides are TGTGCCAGCAGCTTTAGTGCGGTACTCCAAGAGACCCAGTACTTC. It yields the protein CASSFSAVLQETQYF.

This clone was seen only once. The J gene is TRBJ2-3, the V gene TRBV6-5, with TRBD2 as a possible D gene (5 bases). V was cut by 6 bases and J by 2 bases, with 12 bases left in between. This CDR3 is built from 14 residues. Germline CDR1 reads MNHEY; CDR2 reads SVGAGI. CDR3 residues: CASRPGIITDTQYF. For the CDR3, the DNA is TGTGCCAGCAGACCCGGGATTATCACAGATACGCAGTATTTT.

This clone has only one observation. The rearrangement joins TRBV28 to TRBJ1-1, with D hard to call. This CDR3 is 13 amino acids long. The V end was cut by 3 bases, the J end by 7 bases, with 12 bases between. The germline CDR1 and CDR2 sequences are MDHEN and SYDVKM. CDR3: CASSLQQTLEAFF. The CDR3 region has the DNA TGTGCCAGCAGTTTGCAACAGACCCTTGAAGCTTTCTTT.

This clone has only a few counts. This chain uses TRBV6-5 with TRBJ1-2, with a weak D call TRBD1 (5 bases). Between the trimmed V and J ends, which lost 6 bases and 2 bases, there was a span of 10 bases. The CDR3 covers 13 residues. Germline-derived CDR1 and CDR2 are MNHEY and SVGAGI. CDR3 sequence (DNA): TGTGCCAGCAGCCAGGACAAGAACTATGGCTACACCTTC. Amino acid sequence: CASSQDKNYGYTF.

As regards this clone: This sample also contains other DNA sequences that code for the same CDR3. The chain links TRBV18 to TRBJ1-1; possibly TRBD1 for D (5 bases). V gave up 4 bases and J gave up 7 bases, with 10 bases separating them. Germline values: CDR1 KGHSH, CDR2 LQKENI. The CDR3 has 12 amino acids. The CDR3 bases are TGTGCCAGCTCACTGATCGACAGTGAAGCTTTCTTT. Its protein is CASSLIDSEAFF. Using reference TRBV18 and TRBJ1-1 for the parts outside the CDR3, the full variable domain is NAGVMQNPRHLVRRRGQEARLRCSPMKGHSHVYWYRQLPEEGLKFMVYLQKENIIDESGMPKERFSAEFPKEGPSILRIQQVVRGDSAAYFCASSLIDSEAFFGQGTRLTVV.